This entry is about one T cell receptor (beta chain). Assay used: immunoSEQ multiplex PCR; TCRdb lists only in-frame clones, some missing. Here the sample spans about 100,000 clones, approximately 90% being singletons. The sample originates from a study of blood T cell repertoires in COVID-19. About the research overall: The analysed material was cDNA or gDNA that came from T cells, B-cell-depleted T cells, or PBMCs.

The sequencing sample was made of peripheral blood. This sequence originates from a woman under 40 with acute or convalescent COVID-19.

The CDR3 region has the DNA TGTGCCAGCAGCTTGGCGGACAGCGGCGAGCAGTACTTC. It codes for CASSLADSGEQYF. The rearrangement links TRBV5-5 to TRBJ2-7; D perhaps matches TRBD1 (6 bases). The ends were cut back, 0 bases at V and 6 bases at J, with 10 bases in the middle. Germline-derived CDR1 and CDR2 are SGHKS and YYEKEE (reference sequence). CDR3 length: 13 amino acids.